This T cell receptor (beta chain) stems from a study of CXCR3-negative and CXCR3-positive naive CD8 T cells. More than 250,000 cells per CD8+ T cell subset were flow-sorted in triplicate. UMI-labeled TRB cDNA libraries were prepared by 5' RACE. Following a re-call of the 5' RACE reads, TCRdb has one entry per CDR3 protein and lacks DNA. The sample has over 100,000 distinct CDR3 sequences, and its top ten clones hold 0.45% to 0.6%. Study-level points and caveats: Both naive subsets had comparably high diversity; memory CD8+ cells much lower.

Germline V gene lookup returns CDR1 SQVTM and CDR2 ANQGSEA. This CDR3 region has 16 residues. Concerning this clonotype: Its antigen remains unidentified.

The source of this sequence is a human donor in good health. Some clones in this sample may be carry-over from other donors' samples. Specimen: naive CXCR3- CD8+ T cells from blood. Regarding subset: CD45RO-CCR7+CD27+CD95- naive CD8+ T cells lacking CXCR3 (TNR3-). The chain carries TRBV29-1 and TRBJ2-5; TCRdb lists TRBD1, though no DNA is available to test this call. The CDR3 region is CSVETGWTGSQETQYF.